Described below is a single T cell receptor (beta chain) sequence and its context. Everyone who took part was roughly 18 to 100 years old, and they came from 20 to 25 US areas. These data are taken from a study of blood T cell repertoires in COVID-19. Produced via immunoSEQ multiplex PCR; TCRdb's table is partial and in-frame only. The data hold almost 250,000 clones, with almost 85% observed a single time. Trimming took off 4 bases at V and 0 bases at J, with 12 bases between the two ends. This CDR3 region has 15 residues. Germline CDR1 is SQVTM and CDR2 is ANQGSEA. The sequencing input was PBMCs or T cells enriched from blood (not recorded which). The origin of this receptor is a woman in her forties or fifties with acute COVID-19. The chain is built from TRBV29-1 and TRBJ1-4; maybe TRBD1 (5 bases). The DNA of the CDR3 is TGCAGCGTTGGGGTGCAGGGTGCAACTAATGAAAAACTGTTTTTT. Its translation is CSVGVQGATNEKLFF.